This entry describes one TCR beta chain. V lost 2 bases and J lost 0, with 5 bases in between. The germline gives CDR1 LNHDA, CDR2 SQIVND (reference sequence). The CDR3 sequence is 14 residues long. These data belong to a study of OX40 agonist ivuxolimab in advanced cancers. The protocol was immunoSEQ multiplex PCR, while the TCRdb copy is restricted to in-frame clones and leaves out a portion. The sample lists roughly 20,000 clones, 75% to 90% occurring once. This specimen was CD4+ or CD8+ T cells sorted from blood, taken in a trial of the OX40 agonist ivuxolimab. The clonotype was recovered from an adult with an advanced solid tumor such as melanoma, head and neck, liver or kidney cancer. This chain uses TRBV19 with TRBJ1-5, with D uncertain. As DNA, the CDR3 is TGTGCCAGTAGTATACAATATAGCAATCAGCCCCAGCATTTT. Protein sequence: CASSIQYSNQPQHF.